Listed below are T cell receptor beta chains from one sample, sequenced in a study of CD8 T cells in ankylosing spondylitis. MiXCR, run by TCRdb on the 5' RACE reads, gives a single entry per CDR3 protein. The sample contains around 300,000 distinct CDR3 sequences, under 25% of which appear only once. Input material: blood, either unsorted or a sorted T cell fraction (not recorded which). These receptors were obtained from a female donor with ankylosing spondylitis or in good health (not recorded which). The CDR3 runs from the conserved cysteine through the conserved F or W. Fields, in order: V gene, J gene, CDR3 length, CDR3 protein.

TRBV10-3,TRBJ2-7,15,CAISELLGEPYEQYF
TRBV14,TRBJ2-7,13,CASSRNSPYEQYF
TRBV6-1,TRBJ2-1,14,CASGPGLPYNEQFF
TRBV7-8,TRBJ1-1,13,CASSPLLVTEAFF
TRBV5-1,TRBJ2-6,18,CASSLRGTGGTGANVLTF
TRBV6-2/TRBV6-3,TRBJ2-5,16,CASRLQLAWGQETQYF
TRBV14,TRBJ2-1,14,CASSRPTPYNEQFF
TRBV18,TRBJ2-1,14,CASSPGGTYNEQFF
TRBV4-3,TRBJ2-3,16,CASSQAFGQGVDTQYF
TRBV9,TRBJ2-3,14,CASSVGTNTDTQYF
TRBV24-1,TRBJ2-3,12,CATSGLTDTQYF
TRBV9,TRBJ2-5,14,CASSVGVAKETQYF
TRBV20-1,TRBJ1-6,12,CSVNQDPSPLHF
TRBV6-5,TRBJ2-3,16,CASSYGGGPSTDTQYF
TRBV20-1,TRBJ2-2,16,CSAPGAGEGDTGELFF
TRBV7-2,TRBJ2-5,16,CASSLAPGLAGGTQYF
TRBV7-8,TRBJ2-5,14,CASSSNPGWQTQYF
TRBV4-3,TRBJ2-5,17,CASSQNLGLAGVETQYF
TRBV7-8,TRBJ1-5,14,CASSFGQGHQPQHF
TRBV18,TRBJ2-1,15,CASSPQGFGNNEQFF